The present TCR beta chain was sequenced within a study of shared clonotypes between healthy human individuals. Study-level points and caveats: Shared clonotypes across all four donors exceeded non-shared ones in generation probability.

Several immunoSEQ plates received, in even portions, the genomic DNA of each subset. Sequenced by immunoSEQ multiplex PCR; TCRdb stores in-frame clones only, minus some. The sample yields some 2 million clones, about 95% seen once. V lost 10 bases and J 3 bases, leaving 12 bases between the germline ends. This CDR3 is 13 amino acids long. Germline CDR1 is MNHEY and CDR2 is SVGAGI. Naive CD8 populations comprised CD45RO-negative cells positively selected for CCR7, excluding terminally differentiated effector memory CD45RA+ cells. As regards this clone: Antigen specificity is unknown.

This TCR came from a young man in good health. The chain joins TRBV6-5 to TRBJ2-2; D might be TRBD1 (5 bases). Sequenced material: naive CD8+ T cells sorted from blood. This chain's CDR3 is CATQGSDTGELFF. In nucleotides, the CDR3 is TGTGCCACCCAGGGATCAGACACCGGGGAGCTGTTTTTT.